A selection of T cell receptor beta chains follows, all from one sample in a study of T cells after yellow fever vaccination. A single record per CDR3 protein comes from TCRdb applying MiXCR to the 5' RACE reads. Of a few hundred thousand distinct CDR3 sequences detected, over 3.5% appear once; the ten largest clones hold just under 20%. Sequencing used PBMCs, obtained 15 days after the yellow fever booster vaccination. The receptors were sampled from a man younger than 35 who received the YFV17D yellow fever vaccine. Both conserved end residues are part of each CDR3. A D gene is named only where the DNA matches it firmly. Expanded clones are given a class, and other clones once, few, many or no size at all.

size,V,J,D,DNA,CDR3
many,TRBV29-1,TRBJ2-5,TRBD1,TGCAGCGTCGCTCTAGGGGGCGGGGAGACCCAGTACTTC,CSVALGGGETQYF
many,TRBV4-1,TRBJ2-5,NA,TGCGCCAGCAGCCAGCAGGGTCTGCAAGAGACCCAGTACTTC,CASSQQGLQETQYF
many,TRBV11-2,TRBJ2-5,TRBD2,TGTGCCAGCAGCCCCCCTCCCGGGACTAGCGGACAAGAGACCCAGTACTTC,CASSPPPGTSGQETQYF
NA,TRBV3-1,TRBJ1-2,TRBD1,TGTGCCAGCAGCCAAGGTACCGACAGGGTCTATGGCTACACCTTC,CASSQGTDRVYGYTF
many,TRBV10-3,TRBJ2-2,NA,TGTGCCATCAGTGAACTAGCTAGCACCGGGGAGCTGTTTTTT,CAISELASTGELFF
many,TRBV9,TRBJ2-1,TRBD2,TGTGCCAGCAGCGCCTCTCTCGGACTAGCGGGGGGAGAGCAGTTCTTC,CASSASLGLAGGEQFF
many,TRBV27,TRBJ2-6,NA,TGTGCCAGCAGTTTATGGGGGTCTGGGGCCAACGTCCTGACTTTC,CASSLWGSGANVLTF
many,TRBV9,TRBJ2-3,NA,TGTGCCAGCAGCGTTTCAGAGTCTAGCACAGATACGCAGTATTTT,CASSVSESSTDTQYF
NA,TRBV20-1,TRBJ1-1,NA,TGCAGTGCGGAAAGGGGGTATAACACTGAAGCTTTCTTT,CSAERGYNTEAFF
many,TRBV20-1,TRBJ1-1,NA,TGCAGTGCTCCGGCCCTTAACACTGAAGCTTTCTTT,CSAPALNTEAFF
many,TRBV12-3/TRBV12-4,TRBJ2-5,TRBD1,TGTGCCAGCAGTTTTGGGCACCACAGGGGAGAGACCCAGTACTTC,CASSFGHHRGETQYF
few,TRBV7-8,TRBJ2-5,NA,TGTGCCAGCAGCCCCCGACAGGTCCAAGAGACCCAGTACTTC,CASSPRQVQETQYF
many,TRBV21-1,TRBJ1-1,NA,TGTGCCAGCAGCTGCCGGGACGGATGCACTGAAGCTTTCTTT,CASSCRDGCTEAFF
NA,TRBV19,TRBJ1-1,NA,TGTGCCAGTAGTGTAGACAGTGGTACTGAAGCTTTCTTT,CASSVDSGTEAFF
NA,TRBV27,TRBJ1-5,NA,TGTGCCAGCAGTTCCACAGGGAGTGGTCAGCCCCAGCATTTT,CASSSTGSGQPQHF
many,TRBV5-1,TRBJ2-1,NA,TGCGCCAGCAGCTTGGGGGGCTACTCCTACAATGAGCAGTTCTTC,CASSLGGYSYNEQFF
NA,TRBV6-1,TRBJ1-4,TRBD1,TGTGCCAGTGACCCGGGACAGGGAAATGAAAAACTGTTCTTT,CASDPGQGNEKLFF
many,TRBV5-1,TRBJ1-2,NA,TGCGCCAGCAGCACAGACAGCTATGGCTACACCTTC,CASSTDSYGYTF
many,TRBV4-3,TRBJ1-6,NA,TGCGCCAGCAGCCAAAAATTGGCCAGCTCTGGGTCACCCCTCCACTTT,CASSQKLASSGSPLHF
NA,TRBV4-1,TRBJ2-1,TRBD1,TGCGCCAGCAGCCAAGAGAGGACAGGGGGGGGGAATGAGCAGTTCTTC,CASSQERTGGGNEQFF
few,TRBV20-1,TRBJ1-2,NA,TGCAGTGCTAGAGACAGGGACGGTAACTATGGCTACACCTTC,CSARDRDGNYGYTF
many,TRBV5-4,TRBJ1-3,NA,TGTGCCAGCGGCCAATCTGGAAACACCATATATTTT,CASGQSGNTIYF
many,TRBV14,TRBJ2-1,TRBD2,TGTGCCAGCAGCCAAGTGCGGGGGGGTCGGAATGAGCAGTTCTTC,CASSQVRGGRNEQFF
many,TRBV28,TRBJ2-1,NA,TGTGCCCTGCTGGCGTCGGGGGCCTCCTACAATGAGCAGTTCTTC,CALLASGASYNEQFF
many,TRBV9,TRBJ2-3,TRBD2,TGTGCCAGCAGCGGGGGACTTAGCGGGCTTAGCACAGATACGCAGTATTTT,CASSGGLSGLSTDTQYF
many,TRBV5-6,TRBJ2-1,NA,TGTGCCAGCAGCTCTACGACGAGATTCAATGAGCAGTTCTTC,CASSSTTRFNEQFF
NA,TRBV7-2,TRBJ1-6,TRBD1,TGTGCCAGCAGCCCGCTCGACAGGGGCTATAATTCACCCCTCCACTTT,CASSPLDRGYNSPLHF
few,TRBV7-9,TRBJ1-2,TRBD1,TGTGCCAGCTCGAACTTCGGACAGGATAACTATGGCTACACCTTC,CASSNFGQDNYGYTF
NA,TRBV11-2,TRBJ2-1,TRBD2,TGTGCCAGCAGTTCCAGACTAGCGGGTATAGGTGAGCAGTTCTTC,CASSSRLAGIGEQFF
few,TRBV12-3/TRBV12-4,TRBJ1-2,NA,TGTGCCAGCAGTTTGAACGGACAGTATGGCTACACCTTC,CASSLNGQYGYTF
many,TRBV6-2/TRBV6-3,TRBJ2-1,TRBD2,TGTGCCAGCAGTAACTCCGGGACTAGTCGCTCCTACAATGAGCAGTTCTTC,CASSNSGTSRSYNEQFF
few,TRBV7-9,TRBJ2-3,TRBD2,TGTGCCAGCAGCGATGGCCCCAGCGGGGGCACAGATACGCAGTATTTT,CASSDGPSGGTDTQYF
many,TRBV5-1,TRBJ2-6,NA,TGCGCCAGCAGGATCGACAGGCCCAACGTCCTGACTTTC,CASRIDRPNVLTF
few,TRBV7-3,TRBJ2-2,NA,TGTGCCAGCAGCTTAAACAGTGCGAACACCGGGGAGCTGTTTTTT,CASSLNSANTGELFF
many,TRBV7-2,TRBJ2-2,TRBD1,TGTGCCAGCAGCTACCAGGGGGCTCGGACCGGGGAGCTGTTTTTT,CASSYQGARTGELFF
many,TRBV9,TRBJ2-3,TRBD2,TGTGCCAGCAGCGTAACAAGCGGGGGGGCACACAGGGCCGATACGCAGTATTTT,CASSVTSGGAHRADTQYF
few,TRBV20-1,TRBJ2-1,NA,TGCAGTGCTACAGAAGGGGGGCTAGGCAATGAGCAGTTCTTC,CSATEGGLGNEQFF
many,TRBV28,TRBJ1-2,NA,TGTGCCAGCAGTGGGTACGCTACTGGGGCTGGCTACACCTTC,CASSGYATGAGYTF
many,TRBV5-6,TRBJ1-5,NA,TGTGCCAGCAGCTTCAATGTCAGGGGCTATAGCAATCAGCCCCAGCATTTT,CASSFNVRGYSNQPQHF
NA,TRBV20-1,TRBJ2-1,NA,TGCAGTGCTAGAGATCAGACTGTGGATGAGCAGTTCTTC,CSARDQTVDEQFF
NA,TRBV3-1,TRBJ2-7,NA,TGTGCCAGCAGCGGTAAGGGAAACTCCTACGAGCAGTACTTC,CASSGKGNSYEQYF
many,TRBV7-9,TRBJ1-1,NA,TGTGCCAGCAGGGGGGCGGAGAACACTGAAGCTTTCTTT,CASRGAENTEAFF
NA,TRBV20-1,TRBJ2-2,NA,TGCAGTGCTAGAATACAGGGGAACACCGGGGAGCTGTTTTTT,CSARIQGNTGELFF
many,TRBV7-2,TRBJ1-4,TRBD1,TGTGCCAGCAGTTGGGACAGACTTAATGAAAAACTGTTTTTT,CASSWDRLNEKLFF
NA,TRBV7-2,TRBJ2-3,NA,TGTGCCAGCAGCTCAGACTACTATGGGAATACGCAGTATTTT,CASSSDYYGNTQYF
few,TRBV5-1,TRBJ2-5,NA,TGCGCCAGCAAGGACGGCGGGGTGGAGACCCAGTACTTC,CASKDGGVETQYF
NA,TRBV12-3/TRBV12-4,TRBJ1-5,NA,TGTGCCAGCAGTTTCTCACCTGCTTATAGCAATCAGCCCCAGCATTTT,CASSFSPAYSNQPQHF
many,TRBV20-1,TRBJ2-1,NA,TGCAGTGCTAGACCCCGAGGGCAGCCGGGCAATGAGCAGTTCTTC,CSARPRGQPGNEQFF
NA,TRBV5-4,TRBJ2-2,NA,TGTGCCAGCAGCTTTGGACGTTCGAACACCGGGGAGCTGTTTTTT,CASSFGRSNTGELFF
many,TRBV7-9,TRBJ2-1,NA,TGTGCCAGCAGCTTAGCGAGCAGTTACAATGAGCAGTTCTTC,CASSLASSYNEQFF
NA,TRBV7-9,TRBJ1-2,NA,TGTGCCAGCAGCTGGGGAGGGGATTATGGCTACACCTTC,CASSWGGDYGYTF
many,TRBV5-1,TRBJ2-5,NA,TGCGCCAGCAGCTCCGGGGGGACAGGAGGGCTCCAAGAGACCCAGTACTTC,CASSSGGTGGLQETQYF
many,TRBV5-1,TRBJ1-4,NA,TGCGCCAGCAGCCCGGGACGGACAGCCTTTAATGAAAAACTGTTTTTT,CASSPGRTAFNEKLFF
many,TRBV6-5,TRBJ1-4,TRBD1,TGTGCCAGCAGTTACTCAGGGACAGACGAAAAACTGTTTTTT,CASSYSGTDEKLFF